The rows below give T cell receptor beta chains drawn from one sample of a study of OX40 agonist ivuxolimab in advanced cancers. Assay used: immunoSEQ multiplex PCR; TCRdb lists only in-frame clones, some missing. The sample records about 100,000 clones, 91% being singletons. This specimen was CD4+ or CD8+ T cells sorted from blood, taken in a trial of the OX40 agonist ivuxolimab. These receptors were obtained from an adult with an advanced solid tumor such as melanoma, head and neck, liver or kidney cancer. The CDR3 runs from the conserved cysteine through the conserved F or W. D genes are given only for firm matches. For some rows the clone size is stated as once, few or many, or as a class when expanded; others skip it.

v_call	clone_size	d_call	j_call	cdr3_nt	cdr3_aa
TRBV18	NA	NA	TRBJ2-7	TGTGCCAGCTCACCGGCCGCCGGAGAGCAGTACTTC	CASSPAAGEQYF
TRBV19	NA	TRBD2	TRBJ2-5	TGTGCCAGTAGTATATTAGCGGGAGAGGGAGAGACCCAGTACTTC	CASSILAGEGETQYF
TRBV6-1	NA	NA	TRBJ1-2	TGTGCCAGCAGTGAAGCGCGAGGTGGCCTCTATGGCTACACCTTC	CASSEARGGLYGYTF
TRBV5-1	NA	NA	TRBJ1-4	TGCGCCAGCAGCTTGTTGCAGGGGAATGAAAAACTGTTTTTT	CASSLLQGNEKLFF
TRBV6-1	NA	TRBD2	TRBJ2-1	TGTGCCAGCAGTCTAGCGGTCTACAATGAGCAGTTCTTC	CASSLAVYNEQFF
TRBV7-3	NA	TRBD1	TRBJ2-2	TGTGCCAGCAGCTTTGACAGGGGGCTCAGCGGGGAGCTGTTTTTT	CASSFDRGLSGELFF
TRBV6-5	NA	NA	TRBJ1-2	TGTGCCAGCACCCGGACAACTCCGTTCTATGGCTACACCTTC	CASTRTTPFYGYTF
TRBV10-2	NA	TRBD2	TRBJ2-1	TGCGCCAGCAGTGGGACTAGCGGGAGGGACAATGAGCAGTTCTTC	CASSGTSGRDNEQFF
TRBV11-3	medium-sized	NA	TRBJ1-3	TGTGCCAGCAGCTTAGATGGGGGGAACGGAAACACCATATATTTT	CASSLDGGNGNTIYF
TRBV10-3	NA	NA	TRBJ2-7	TGTGCCACCCAGGGGATCGGAGGTGGCTACGAGCAGTACTTC	CATQGIGGGYEQYF
TRBV18	NA	TRBD2	TRBJ2-3	TGTGCCAGCGCATCAAGGGCGGGAGCGGATACGCAGTATTTT	CASASRAGADTQYF
TRBV21-1	NA	NA	TRBJ2-7	TGTGCCCGCACCTGGGGGGGTACCTCCTACGAGCAGTACTTC	CARTWGGTSYEQYF
TRBV6-6	few	TRBD1	TRBJ1-2	TGTGCCAGCAGTGTACAGGGGTGGGATGGCTACACCTTC	CASSVQGWDGYTF
TRBV5-1	once	NA	TRBJ2-5	TGCGCCAGCAGCCTTTTACCTGGCGAGACCCAGTACTTC	CASSLLPGETQYF
TRBV5-1	NA	TRBD2	TRBJ2-3	TGCGCCAGCAGCCAAGGGACTAGCGGGAGCCTAACAGATACGCAGTATTTT	CASSQGTSGSLTDTQYF
TRBV6-5	NA	NA	TRBJ2-4	TGTGCCAGCAGAGACCCCGAAGCCAAAAACATTCAGTACTTC	CASRDPEAKNIQYF
TRBV19	NA	NA	TRBJ2-2	TGTGCCAGTAGACAGGGAGAGTACACCGGGGAGCTGTTTTTT	CASRQGEYTGELFF
TRBV6-5	NA	NA	TRBJ2-1	TGTGCCAGCAAACTATCTAGCCCCGACTACAATGAGCAGTTCTTC	CASKLSSPDYNEQFF
TRBV4-3	NA	NA	TRBJ2-1	TGCGCCAGCAGCCAAGAGGAGCAGTTCTTC	CASSQEEQFF
TRBV5-4	NA	TRBD1	TRBJ2-3	TGTGCCAGCAGCGCTCAACAGGGGGGCACAGATACGCAGTATTTT	CASSAQQGGTDTQYF
TRBV18	few	NA	TRBJ1-2	TGTGCCAGCTCACCGCGGGCTCAGGGAGGCTACACCTTC	CASSPRAQGGYTF
TRBV28	NA	NA	TRBJ1-5	TGTGCCAGCAGTTTAGGACAATCGAGGCAGCCCCAGCATTTT	CASSLGQSRQPQHF
TRBV5-4	NA	NA	TRBJ2-1	TGTGCCAGCAGCTTGGTAGGAGGCCCCTCCTACAATGAGCAGTTCTTC	CASSLVGGPSYNEQFF
TRBV27	NA	NA	TRBJ2-7	TGTGCCAGCAGTTTGATGCAGGGCACCGGCGAGCAGTACTTC	CASSLMQGTGEQYF
TRBV7-9	NA	NA	TRBJ2-7	TGTGCCAGCAGCCCGGGGTCCCCCTACGAGCAGTACTTC	CASSPGSPYEQYF